Presented here are 25 T cell receptor beta chains from one specimen sequenced in a study of cytomegalovirus exposure and HLA in healthy donors. This PCR relied on a set of 60 Vbeta primers and 13 Jbeta primers. Assay used: immunoSEQ multiplex PCR; TCRdb lists only in-frame clones, some missing. The sample records about 140,000 clones, roughly four fifths being singletons. Sample: PBMCs. Every receptor here comes from a man in his late teens or twenties in good health and CMV-seropositive.

This clone was seen a single time. This rearrangement joins TRBV14 to TRBJ2-7, with 10 bases fitting TRBD1. Trimming removed 4 bases from V and 3 bases from J; junction bases left unmatched: 15. The CDR3 covers 18 residues. The germline V gene encodes CDR1 SGHDN and CDR2 FVKESK. The CDR3 DNA is TGTGCCAGCAGCCCTGCCAAATCGGACAGGGGGATCCTCTACGAGCAGTACTTC. It codes for CASSPAKSDRGILYEQYF.

This clone appeared once. For the CDR3, the DNA is TGTGCCAGTAGTGCCGGACAGGGGCGGACTGAAGCTTTCTTT. Protein sequence: CASSAGQGRTEAFF. This rearrangement joins TRBV19 to TRBJ1-1; TRBD1 matches at 9 bases. The CDR3 covers 14 residues. Germline trimming cut 5 bases from V and 5 bases from J; bases unmatched to any gene: 6. The germline gives CDR1 LNHDA, CDR2 SQIVND (reference sequence). Based on the CDR3 plus reference TRBV19 and TRBJ1-1, the full variable domain is DGGITQSPKYLFRKEGQNVTLSCEQNLNHDAMYWYRQDPGQGLRLIYYSQIVNDFQKGDIAEGYSVSREKKESFPLTVTSAQKNPTAFYLCASSAGQGRTEAFFGQGTRLTVV.

The chain recombines TRBV6-1 with TRBJ2-3; D not certain. Trimming cost V 8 bases and J 2 bases, with 14 bases left between them. Germline assignment: CDR1 MNHNS and CDR2 SASEGT. CDR3 length: 14 residues. The CDR3 here is CASLDQAFTDTQYF. The CDR3 coding sequence is TGTGCCAGCTTAGACCAAGCGTTCACAGATACGCAGTATTTT.

This sequence joins TRBV5-5 and TRBJ1-1; 7 positions agree with TRBD1. The trim removed 5 bases at V and 4 bases at J, leaving 11 bases unmatched. The CDR3 runs to 15 residues. The germline gives CDR1 SGHKS, CDR2 YYEKEE (reference sequence). CDR3 in amino acids: CASRPLQGPGTEAFF. CDR3 nucleotides: TGTGCCAGCAGACCATTACAGGGGCCGGGCACTGAAGCTTTCTTT.

This clone was detected once. The CDR3 sequence: CASSQVDSFSYNEQFF. For the CDR3, the DNA is TGTGCCAGCAGCCAAGTGGACAGTTTCTCCTACAATGAGCAGTTCTTC. This chain uses TRBV28 with TRBJ2-1; D possibly corresponds to TRBD1 (6 bases). Germline V lookup: CDR1 MDHEN, CDR2 SYDVKM. With 6 bases removed from V and 0 bases from J, the gap between germline ends came to 15 bases. This CDR3 has 16 amino acids.

This chain uses TRBV4-2 with TRBJ2-6; the D gene is possibly TRBD2 (5 bases). Trimming removed 1 base from V and 1 base from J, with 8 bases in between. The CDR3 is 16 amino acids. Per the germline V gene, CDR1 is LGHNA and CDR2 is YNFKEQ. The CDR3 DNA reads TGTGCCAGCAGCCAAGTTCCGGGATCTGGGGCCAACGTCCTGACTTTC. It codes for CASSQVPGSGANVLTF.

The genes are TRBV7-3 and TRBJ1-2; possible D gene TRBD1, 6 bases. The CDR3 has 16 residues. CDR1 and CDR2 from the germline V gene are SGHTA and FQGTGA. With 2 bases removed from V and 4 bases from J, the gap between germline ends came to 17 bases. CDR3 sequence (DNA): TGTGCCAGCAGCTTACTAGGGCCGAGCAGGGGCTATGGCTACACCTTC. As protein: CASSLLGPSRGYGYTF.

For the CDR3, the DNA is TGCAGCGTTGAAGGGGACAGGGAGGAAGCTTTCTTT. Its protein is CSVEGDREEAFF. The J gene is TRBJ1-1, the V gene TRBV29-1; 9 positions agree with TRBD1. CDR1 is SQVTM, CDR2 ANQGSEA, per germline. After removal of 1 base from V and 8 bases from J, the junction contained 2 bases not matched to a gene. The CDR3 contains 12 residues.

This clone was detected once. The chain recombines TRBV5-1 with TRBJ2-5, with TRBD1 identical over 9 bases. Unmatched junction bases numbered 7, after V lost 6 bases and J lost 4 bases. CDR1 SGHRS and CDR2 YFSETQ come from the germline V gene. The CDR3 loop spans 14 amino acids. Here the CDR3 DNA reads TGCGCCAGCACCAATACAGGGGGCGGAGAGACCCAGTACTTC. It specifies CASTNTGGGETQYF.

The rearrangement links TRBV19 to TRBJ2-4, with D hard to call. This CDR3 has 14 residues. Germline assignment: CDR1 LNHDA and CDR2 SQIVND (reference sequence). Deletions cut 5 bases from V and 6 bases from J, with 14 bases between. The CDR3 region has the DNA TGTGCCAGTAGTTCCACCAGGAATATAAACATTCAGTACTTC. Its translation: CASSSTRNINIQYF.

The chain is built from TRBV19 and TRBJ1-5; D is possibly TRBD1 (6 bases). V lost 3 bases and J lost 5, with 17 bases in between. CDR3 length: 16 amino acids. Germline V gives CDR1 LNHDA, CDR2 SQIVND (reference sequence). The CDR3 region is CASSIWGRVDHQPQHF. The CDR3 coding sequence is TGTGCCAGTAGTATCTGGGGGCGTGTGGACCATCAGCCCCAGCATTTT.

The rearrangement joins TRBV6-5 to TRBJ2-7; no definite D call. The CDR3 is made up of 12 amino acids. Germline V gene lookup returns CDR1 MNHEY and CDR2 SVGAGI. V shed 7 bases and J shed 3 bases, with 10 bases lying between them. Written as DNA, the CDR3 is TGTGCCAGCACTTCCGGGTACTACGAGCAGTACTTC. This sequence encodes CASTSGYYEQYF.

The V gene is TRBV28, the J gene TRBJ2-7; 8 bases are shared with TRBD2. Germline V gene sequence: CDR1 MDHEN, CDR2 SYDVKM. The junction had 15 bases not matched to a gene; V was cut back by 6 bases and J by 5 bases. This CDR3 is built from 16 residues. This CDR3 is CASRGALGGGGNEQYF. The CDR3 DNA follows: TGTGCCAGCAGGGGGGCCCTCGGGGGGGGAGGCAACGAGCAGTACTTC.

The V call is TRBV5-4, the J call TRBJ1-2, with TRBD1 identical over 8 bases. With V trimmed by 5 bases and J by 2 bases, 5 bases remained unmatched. Germline values: CDR1 SGHNT, CDR2 YYREEE (reference sequence). There are 14 residues in the CDR3. This chain's CDR3 is CASSMGQANYGYTF. The CDR3 DNA reads TGTGCCAGCAGTATGGGACAGGCAAACTATGGCTACACCTTC.

This chain uses TRBV28 with TRBJ1-2, with D possibly being TRBD1 (5 bases). CDR1 is MDHEN and CDR2 is SYDVKM in the germline V gene. The CDR3 consists of 15 residues. The V and J ends lost 5 bases and 4 bases respectively, with 17 bases between them. The CDR3 DNA is TGTGCCAGCAGTGGTGCCGGACACGACTTCTATGGCTACACCTTC. Translated, it gives CASSGAGHDFYGYTF.

This clone occurred a few times. The chain has TRBV28 and TRBJ1-1; 7 bases line up with TRBD1. The junction had 8 bases not matched to a gene; V was cut back by 6 bases and J by 4 bases. Per germline, CDR1 MDHEN and CDR2 SYDVKM. The CDR3 spans 14 residues. The CDR3: CASRRTGVSTEAFF. The CDR3 coding sequence is TGTGCCAGCAGACGAACAGGGGTGAGCACTGAAGCTTTCTTT.

V and J are TRBV10-3 and TRBJ2-7, with 7 bases fitting TRBD1. The germline CDR1 and CDR2 sequences are ENHRY and SYGVKD. This CDR3 contains 15 residues. V was pared by 0 bases and J by 4 bases, with 6 bases of the junction left unmatched. CDR3 coding DNA: TGTGCCATCAGTGAGTCGGCCGGGACAGATTACGAGCAGTACTTC. Protein sequence: CAISESAGTDYEQYF.

V and J are TRBV2 and TRBJ1-4; D not certain. This CDR3 spans 11 amino acids. V lost 9 bases to trimming and J lost 3 bases, with 5 bases between them. Germline V gene data show CDR1 as SNHLY and CDR2 as FYNNEI. Here the CDR3 DNA reads TGTGCCAGTGCGGCTAATGAAAAACTGTTTTTT. This encodes CASAANEKLFF.

The DNA for the CDR3 is TGCGCCAGCAGCCAAGATAAGCATGGGCTTCCCCTCGAGCAGTACTTC. It yields the protein CASSQDKHGLPLEQYF. The J gene is TRBJ2-7, the V gene TRBV4-1; D is unresolved. Germline CDR1 reads MGHRA; CDR2 reads YSYEKL. The CDR3 is 16 residues long. Deletions cut 0 bases from V and 6 bases from J, with 18 bases between.

In this sample, this clone turned up once. The V gene is TRBV11-2, the J gene TRBJ2-2; 8 bases line up with TRBD2. The CDR3 sequence is 19 residues long. CDR1 is SGHAT and CDR2 is FQNNGV in the germline V gene. V lost 5 bases to trimming and J lost 7 bases; unmatched junction nucleotides: 21. The CDR3 here is CASSPRGGSTGGYGGELFF. CDR3 DNA: TGTGCCAGCAGCCCCCGCGGGGGGTCAACGGGAGGATATGGCGGGGAGCTGTTTTTT.

The CDR3 loop reads CASRRGRSFQETQYF. The CDR3 DNA follows: TGTGCCAGCAGACGCGGGAGGTCATTCCAAGAGACCCAGTACTTC. The chain joins TRBV2 to TRBJ2-5; 8 bases are a match to TRBD2. The V segment lost 6 bases and the J segment 1 base; nucleotides outside the gene matches: 7. Looked up from germline, CDR1 is SNHLY and CDR2 is FYNNEI. This CDR3 has 15 amino acids.

This clone has just one count. The chain employs TRBV11-2 and TRBJ2-5, with a tentative D call TRBD1 (5 bases). V was trimmed by 0 bases and J by 2 bases, leaving 13 bases between them. Germline-derived CDR1 and CDR2 are SGHAT and FQNNGV. The CDR3 covers 16 residues. CDR3 nucleotides: TGTGCCAGCAGCTTAGATCAGACAGTTTATCAAGAGACCCAGTACTTC. Its protein is CASSLDQTVYQETQYF.

The chain employs TRBV4-1 and TRBJ2-3; 8 bases line up with TRBD2. CDR3 size: 14 residues. V lost 4 bases and J lost 0; bases outside the gene matches: 0. Germline V lookup: CDR1 MGHRA, CDR2 YSYEKL. The CDR3 nucleotides read TGCGCCAGCAGCCCTAGCGGGAGCACAGATACGCAGTATTTT. This translates into CASSPSGSTDTQYF.

In this sample, this clone turned up a few times. V gene TRBV4-1 combines with J gene TRBJ1-3; no firm D call. Per germline, CDR1 MGHRA and CDR2 YSYEKL. The length of the CDR3 is 13 residues. V shed 2 bases and J shed 4 bases, with 6 bases lying between them. CDR3 in amino acids: CASSQSRGNTIYF. Here the CDR3 DNA reads TGCGCCAGCAGCCAAAGCAGGGGAAACACCATATATTTT.

This rearrangement joins TRBV7-3 to TRBJ1-2; possibly TRBD1 for D (5 bases). The CDR3 is made up of 16 amino acids. The germline CDR1 and CDR2 sequences are SGHTA and FQGTGA. With 2 bases removed from V and 2 bases from J, the gap between germline ends came to 15 bases. The CDR3 DNA follows: TGTGCCAGCAGCTTACGGGGGGACGGCGAAAACTATGGCTACACCTTC. Its translation is CASSLRGDGENYGYTF.